This TCR beta chain came from a study of blood T cells in healthy people across ages. Study-wide background: Per every two T cells, about one barcoded beta molecule was captured by template switching.

Turning to this clonotype: As yet, its antigen is unknown.

The use of a sample-barcoded 5' primer and a J-beta primer mix characterized a second PCR of about 7 to 12 cycles. Through a template-switch adaptor with 12 random nucleotides, each cDNA molecule received a tag. TCRdb processed the 5' RACE reads anew with MiXCR; each CDR3 protein has one entry. The sample has around 990,000 distinct CDR3 sequences, 35% to 40% seen once. Germline trimming cut 3 bases from V and 1 base from J; bases unmatched to any gene: 5. From germline, CDR1 is KGHSH and CDR2 LQKENI. The CDR3 is 15 residues long. Study observations and caveats: Aged donors had fewer naive CD4+ cells and lower diversity than long-lived donors. Per million T cells, the diversity of TCR beta decreased roughly linearly as age advanced.

The J gene is TRBJ1-1, the V gene TRBV18, with 7 bases matching TRBD1. The source of this sequence is a man between 18 and 35 years old in good health. The sample consisted of blood. The CDR3 reads CASSPFTGENTEAFF. The DNA for the CDR3 is TGTGCCAGCTCACCCTTTACAGGGGAGAACACTGAAGCTTTCTTT.